This TCR beta chain originates from a study of T-cell reconstitution after alpha-beta-depleted transplantation in children (dated by TCRdb to about 2016). For context, the study as a whole: Using TCR repertoire profiling, the study followed T-cell immune reconstitution in a quantitative way in children after TCRalphabeta/CD19-depleted allogeneic hematopoietic cell transplantation.

This specimen's treatment or condition label, per the study, means: allogeneic hematopoietic cell transplantation with graft depleted of TCRalphabeta T cells and CD19 B cells. Transplant recipients were children who received TCRalphabeta/CD19-depleted allogeneic hematopoietic cell grafts. Study-wide findings and limitations: The apparently early recovery of alphabetaT-cell counts about two months after transplant reportedly depended on only several hundred rapidly expanded clones that came from non-depleted graft cells. Over subsequent months, a decline in hyperexpanded clone frequencies was noted, and after one year, T-cell counts and TCRbeta diversity were mostly ascribed to newly produced T cells. In some patients, high TCRbeta diversity at day 60 was attributed to recipient T cells and intrathymic progenitors that had survived conditioning.

In the case of this clonotype: This clone's antigen is unknown. Nothing much larger sits one base from this clone, and base qualities are not available.

Libraries were prepared through PCR. TCRdb lists the instrument as Illumina HiSeq 2500. Molecular barcoding was employed in the preparation of TCR libraries, with unique molecular identifiers being used to normalize TCRbeta repertoire quantification. In TCRdb, the public reads were trimmed at Q25 with fastp and aligned with MiXCR, with productive beta chains retained. Under each unique CDR3 protein, matching rows form one entry showing the most common genes and DNA. The sample profile shows approximately 400,000 distinct CDR3 sequences; 15% to 20% of them were found once. The ten top clones hold approximately 29% of the sample. V is pared back by 1 base and J by 4 bases, with 19 bases lying between the germline termini. The CDR3, cysteine through phenylalanine, is 16 amino acids long. The read is trimmed to its CDR3 DNA, 48 bases read in frame from base 1. Taken from the germline V gene, the CDR1 and CDR2 loops are SQVTM and ANQGSEA.

Material: PBMCs, mostly from graft donor cells, obtained 360 days after TCRalphabeta/CD19-depleted stem cell transplant. The receptor was derived from a boy less than two years old who had a stem cell transplant for Wiskott-Aldrich syndrome, so the T cells may come from the graft donor. The chain couples TRBV29-1 to TRBJ2-5; TRBD1 is a possible D gene, resting on 6 matching bases. The DNA sequence is given as TGCAGCGTTGAAGGCCCCCAGGGGAAGGCTCTAGAGACCCAGTACTTC. It codes for CSVEGPQGKALETQYF. With all but the CDR3 taken from the reference TRBV29-1 and TRBJ2-5 genes, the full variable domain is: SAVISQKPSRDICQRGTSLTIQCQVDSQVTMMFWYRQQPGQSLTLIATANQGSEATYESGFVIDKFPISRPNLTFSTLTVSNMSPEDSSIYLCSVEGPQGKALETQYFGPGTRLLVL.